The TCR beta chain under discussion was sequenced for a study of long-term antiretroviral therapy in people with HIV. Study outcomes and limitations: Controls had broader CDR3 length ranges than HIV repertoires did. Blood obtained between the mid-2000s and the late 2010s may reflect older ART regimens. At every time point, clones expanded before ART dominated the repertoire.

The CDR3 spans 15 residues. V dropped 0 bases and J dropped 9; count of bases not matched to a gene: 6. The V gene's germline CDR1 is WNHNN and CDR2 SYGVQD (reference sequence). Only one count was recorded for this clone. The antigen remains unidentified. Participants with HIV, all of them, were treated in the United States. Runs used v3.0 of the immunoSEQ assay and were done at survey level. Libraries were prepared by immunoSEQ multiplex PCR; TCRdb keeps only in-frame clonotypes and omits some of them. The sample includes about 33,000 clones, approximately 96% of them seen just once. Material: unsorted PBMCs, obtained 6.5 to 6.6 years after starting antiretroviral therapy. The chain carries TRBV10-1 and TRBJ2-1, with 9 bases identical to TRBD2. This TCR came from a man aged 25 to 40 with HIV. The CDR3 sequence is CASSESAGGPSEQFF. Here the CDR3 DNA reads TGCGCCAGCAGTGAGTCGGCGGGAGGGCCGAGTGAGCAGTTCTTC.